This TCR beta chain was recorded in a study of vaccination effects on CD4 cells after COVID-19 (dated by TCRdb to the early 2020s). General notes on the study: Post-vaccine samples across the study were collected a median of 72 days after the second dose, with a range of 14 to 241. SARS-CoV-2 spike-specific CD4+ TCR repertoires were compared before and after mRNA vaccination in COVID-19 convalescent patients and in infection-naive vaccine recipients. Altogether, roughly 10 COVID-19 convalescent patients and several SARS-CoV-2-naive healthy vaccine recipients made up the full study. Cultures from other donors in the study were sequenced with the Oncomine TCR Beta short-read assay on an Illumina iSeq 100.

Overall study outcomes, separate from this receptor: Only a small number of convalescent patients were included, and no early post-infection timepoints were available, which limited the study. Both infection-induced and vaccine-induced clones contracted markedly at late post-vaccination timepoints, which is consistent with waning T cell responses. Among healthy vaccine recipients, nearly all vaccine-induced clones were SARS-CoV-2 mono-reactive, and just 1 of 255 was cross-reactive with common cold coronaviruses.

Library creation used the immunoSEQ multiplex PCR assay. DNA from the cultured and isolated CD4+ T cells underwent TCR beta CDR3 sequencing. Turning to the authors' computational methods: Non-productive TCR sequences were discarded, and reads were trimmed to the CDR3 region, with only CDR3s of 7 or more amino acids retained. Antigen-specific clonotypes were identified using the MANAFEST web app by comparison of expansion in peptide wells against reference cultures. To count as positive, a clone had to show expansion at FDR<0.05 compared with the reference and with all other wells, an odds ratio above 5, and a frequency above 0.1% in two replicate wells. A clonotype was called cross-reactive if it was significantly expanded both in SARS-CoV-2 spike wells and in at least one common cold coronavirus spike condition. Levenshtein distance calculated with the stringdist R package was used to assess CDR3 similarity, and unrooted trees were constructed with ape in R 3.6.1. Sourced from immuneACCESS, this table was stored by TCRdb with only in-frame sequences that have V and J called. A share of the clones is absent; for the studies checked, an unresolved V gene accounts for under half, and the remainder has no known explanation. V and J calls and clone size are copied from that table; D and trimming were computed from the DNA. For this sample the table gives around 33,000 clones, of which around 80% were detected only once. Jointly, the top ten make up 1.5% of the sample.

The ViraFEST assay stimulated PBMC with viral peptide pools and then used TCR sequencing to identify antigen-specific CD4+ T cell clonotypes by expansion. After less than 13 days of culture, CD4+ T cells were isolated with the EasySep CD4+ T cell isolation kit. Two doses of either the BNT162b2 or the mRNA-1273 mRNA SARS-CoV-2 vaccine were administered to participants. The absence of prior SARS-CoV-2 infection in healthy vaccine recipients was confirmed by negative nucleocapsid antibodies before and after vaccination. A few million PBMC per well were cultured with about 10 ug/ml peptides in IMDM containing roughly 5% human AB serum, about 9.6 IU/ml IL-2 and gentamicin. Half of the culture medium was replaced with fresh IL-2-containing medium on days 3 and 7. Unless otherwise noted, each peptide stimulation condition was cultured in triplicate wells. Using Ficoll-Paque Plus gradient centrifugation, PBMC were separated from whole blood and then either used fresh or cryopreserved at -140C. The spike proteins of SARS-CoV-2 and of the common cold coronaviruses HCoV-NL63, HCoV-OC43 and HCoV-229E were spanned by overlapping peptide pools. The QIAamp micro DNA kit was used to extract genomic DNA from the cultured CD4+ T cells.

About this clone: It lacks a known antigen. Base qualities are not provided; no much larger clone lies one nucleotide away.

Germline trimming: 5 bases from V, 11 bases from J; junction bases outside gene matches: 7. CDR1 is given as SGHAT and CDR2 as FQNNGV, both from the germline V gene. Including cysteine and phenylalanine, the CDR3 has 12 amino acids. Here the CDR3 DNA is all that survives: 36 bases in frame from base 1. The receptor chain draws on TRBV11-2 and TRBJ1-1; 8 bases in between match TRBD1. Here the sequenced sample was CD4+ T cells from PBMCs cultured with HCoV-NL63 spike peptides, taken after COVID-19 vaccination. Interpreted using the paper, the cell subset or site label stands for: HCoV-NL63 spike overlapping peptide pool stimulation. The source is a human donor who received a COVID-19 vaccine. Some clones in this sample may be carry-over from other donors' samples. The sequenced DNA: TGTGCCAGCAGCCAAGAGGGACAGGAGGCTTTCTTT. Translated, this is CASSQEGQEAFF.